These 5 T cell receptor beta chains originate from one sample sequenced in a study of molecular identifiers for immune sequencing clone quantification. TCRdb itself ran the PCR reads through MiXCR, one entry per CDR3 protein. This sample has about half a million distinct CDR3 sequences, with roughly 23% found just once. The sample comprised naive CD8+ T cells from blood, with Jurkat cell RNA spiked in. Subset defined: FACS-sorted CD8+CD4-CCR7+CD45RA+ naive T cells. Receptor source: a human donor in good health. Some libraries in this study had Jurkat cell RNA spiked in.

CDR3 loop: CSARVPTSYGYTF. CDR3 coding DNA: TGCAGCGCCCGTGTCCCAACTTCGTATGGCTACACCTTC. The rearrangement links TRBV29-1 to TRBJ1-2; no reliable D call. The germline CDR1 and CDR2 sequences are SQVTM and ANQGSEA. V dropped 7 bases and J dropped 5 bases, with 17 bases sitting between them. The CDR3 is 13 amino acids. Filled out from reference TRBV29-1 and TRBJ1-2, the complete variable domain reads SAVISQKPSRDICQRGTSLTIQCQVDSQVTMMFWYRQQPGQSLTLIATANQGSEATYESGFVIDKFPISRPNLTFSTLTVSNMSPEDSSIYLCSARVPTSYGYTFGSGTRLTVV.

The genes are TRBV4-1 and TRBJ2-1; 7 positions agree with TRBD1. The CDR3 runs to 15 residues. Trimming removed 0 bases from V and 5 bases from J; junction bases left unmatched: 4. Germline V gene data show CDR1 as MGHRA and CDR2 as YSYEKL. CDR3 bases: TGCGCCAGCAGCCAAGATTTGGGGACAGACAATGAGCAGTTCTTC. This sequence encodes CASSQDLGTDNEQFF.

V gene TRBV4-1 combines with J gene TRBJ2-3; a possible D gene is TRBD1 (6 bases). Germline V gives CDR1 MGHRA, CDR2 YSYEKL. The CDR3 length is 15 residues. Between the trimmed V and J ends, which lost 3 bases and 4 bases, there was a span of 14 bases. The DNA of the CDR3 is TGCGCCAGCAGCCAGGGGTGGGGGCTAGCAGATACGCAGTATTTT. It translates to CASSQGWGLADTQYF.

This clonotype was seen ten or more times. The chain recombines TRBV6-4 with TRBJ1-3, with a tentative D call TRBD1 (5 bases). Looked up from germline, CDR1 is MRHNA and CDR2 is SNTAGT. V lost 6 bases, J lost 2 bases, and 14 bases lay in between. This CDR3 spans 15 amino acids. CDR3 sequence reads: CASRSRGRPGNTIYF. CDR3 coding DNA: TGTGCCAGCAGATCTAGGGGCCGTCCTGGAAACACCATATATTTT.

In this sample, this clonotype turned up many times. V and J are TRBV2 and TRBJ2-5, with 9 bases matching TRBD2. From germline, CDR1 is SNHLY and CDR2 FYNNEI. This CDR3 is 14 amino acids long. V lost 7 bases and J lost 7; bases outside the gene matches: 10. The CDR3 protein is CASMGRLAEGTQYF. The DNA for the CDR3 is TGTGCCAGCATGGGGAGACTAGCGGAGGGGACCCAGTACTTC.